The text below deals with one T cell receptor (beta chain). Its antigen is unknown. Compared with germline, one end of the junction differs, possibly owing to a read error. Time point specified: week 47, end of study. The investigators gave 300 ug of mutant IDH1 20-mer peptide in each vaccine dose, together with topical imiquimod. Generated by immunoSEQ multiplex PCR, the TCRdb table keeps only in-frame clones and is missing some. This table has about 94,000 clones, approximately 89% appearing once. The data are from a study of a mutant IDH1 vaccine in newly diagnosed glioma. Study in general: Once 4-6 weeks had passed after radiotherapy alone, vaccination started, or it started with temozolomide cycles. Most had both radiotherapy and temozolomide beforehand; others had only one.

Germline lookup yields CDR1 MGHRA and CDR2 YSYEKL. The length of the CDR3 is 15 residues. The gene calls are TRBV4-1 and TRBJ2-7; 10 nucleotides line up with TRBD2. Sequences were derived from PBMCs, sampled from a glioma patient whose treatment included an IDH1 peptide vaccine. The source is a woman aged 45-59 years with glioma. The CDR3 DNA is TGCGCCAGCAGCCAAGGACTAGCGGGTCTTTACGGGCAGTACTTC. Residues: CASSQGLAGLYGQYF.